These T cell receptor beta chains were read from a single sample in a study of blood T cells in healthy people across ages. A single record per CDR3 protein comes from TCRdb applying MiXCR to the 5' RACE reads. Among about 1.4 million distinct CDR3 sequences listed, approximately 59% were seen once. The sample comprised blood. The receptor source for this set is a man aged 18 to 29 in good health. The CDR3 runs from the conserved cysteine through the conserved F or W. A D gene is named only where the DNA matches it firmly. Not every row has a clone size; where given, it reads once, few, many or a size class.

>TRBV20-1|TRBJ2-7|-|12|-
TGCAGTACCCCACAGAAAACCTACGAGCAGTACTTC
CSTPQKTYEQYF
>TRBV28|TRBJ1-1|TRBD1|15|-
TGTGCCAGCAGTGCTCTTGGAGGAGGGGGCCCTGAAGCTTTCTTT
CASSALGGGGPEAFF
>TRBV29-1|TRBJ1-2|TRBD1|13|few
TGCAGCGTTGATTCTCGGGACAGGGAGGGCTACACCTTC
CSVDSRDREGYTF
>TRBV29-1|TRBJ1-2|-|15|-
TGCAGCGTTACCCCTTCCAGACTCTTGGACTATGGCTACACCTTC
CSVTPSRLLDYGYTF
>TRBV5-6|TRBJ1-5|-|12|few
TGTGCTGCTCCTCCGGGGATCCAGCCCCAGCATTTT
CAAPPGIQPQHF
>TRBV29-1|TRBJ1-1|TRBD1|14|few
TGCAGCGGAGTTTTAAACACAGGGGGGACTGAAGCTTTCTTT
CSGVLNTGGTEAFF
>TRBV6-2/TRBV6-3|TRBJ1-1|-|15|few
TGTGCCAGCAGTTTGCAGGGACCCATCCCCACTGAAGCTTTCTTT
CASSLQGPIPTEAFF
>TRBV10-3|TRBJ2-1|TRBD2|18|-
TGTGCCATCAGTGGTATAGCGGGGGCCTTCAGCTCCTACAATGAGCAGTTCTTC
CAISGIAGAFSSYNEQFF
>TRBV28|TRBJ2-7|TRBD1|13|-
TGTGCCAGCGTGCAGACAGGGGTCTACGAGCAGTACTTC
CASVQTGVYEQYF
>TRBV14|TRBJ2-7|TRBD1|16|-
TGTGCCAGCAGCCACCCCCAGAAGGGACAGGGGAATGGGCAGTACTTC
CASSHPQKGQGNGQYF
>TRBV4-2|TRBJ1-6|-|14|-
TGTGCCAGCAGCCAAAGGGGTTTGAATTCACCCCTCCACTTT
CASSQRGLNSPLHF
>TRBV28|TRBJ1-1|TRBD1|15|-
TGTGCCAGCACCTCCGCCGGACAGGGGATTTCTGAAGCTTTCTTT
CASTSAGQGISEAFF
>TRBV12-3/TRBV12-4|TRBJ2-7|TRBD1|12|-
TGTGCCGGCAGCTCGACAGGGTCCGAGCAGTACTTC
CAGSSTGSEQYF
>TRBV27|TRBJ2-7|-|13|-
TGTGCCAGCAGTTGGGGAGACTCCTACGAGCAGTACTTC
CASSWGDSYEQYF
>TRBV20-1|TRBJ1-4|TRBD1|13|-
TGCAGCGCACCTACCCAGGGGGAGGGAAAACTGTTTTTT
CSAPTQGEGKLFF
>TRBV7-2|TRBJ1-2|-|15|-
TGTGCCAGCAGCTTAGCGTGGGAAACAGTATATGGCTACACCTTC
CASSLAWETVYGYTF
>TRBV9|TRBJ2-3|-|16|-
TGTGCCAGCAGCGTATCGGGCGGGACTCGCACAGATACGCAGTATTTT
CASSVSGGTRTDTQYF
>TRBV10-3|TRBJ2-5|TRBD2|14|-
TGTGCCATCACTAGCGGGAGGGGGCAAGAGACCCAGTACTTC
CAITSGRGQETQYF
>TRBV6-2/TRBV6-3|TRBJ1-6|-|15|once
TGTGCCAGCAGCGACATGGCGGCTACAAATTCACCCCTCCACTTT
CASSDMAATNSPLHF
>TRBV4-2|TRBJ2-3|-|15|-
TGTGCCAGCAGCCAATCCCTCCCCTCGGCAGATACGCAGTATTTT
CASSQSLPSADTQYF
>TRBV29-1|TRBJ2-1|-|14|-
TGCAGCTTTTCAGGGGAAAGCTCCTACAATGAGCAGTTCTTC
CSFSGESSYNEQFF
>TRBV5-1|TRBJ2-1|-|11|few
TGCGCCAGCAGCACAGACACTAGATGGTTCTTC
CASSTDTRWFF
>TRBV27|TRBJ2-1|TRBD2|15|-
TGTGCCAGTTTGGGACTAGCGGGGGTGAGGAATGAGCAGTTCTTC
CASLGLAGVRNEQFF
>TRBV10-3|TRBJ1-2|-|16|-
TGTGCCATCAGTGAGCCAGAGGGACCCAACTACTATGGCTACACCTTC
CAISEPEGPNYYGYTF
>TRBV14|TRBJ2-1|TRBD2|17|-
TGTGCCAGCAGTCCAAGAAGGACGGCTAGCGGCTTCAATGAGCAGTTCTTC
CASSPRRTASGFNEQFF
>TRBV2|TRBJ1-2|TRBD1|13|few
TGTGCCAGCAGTGATCAGGGGGGCTATGGCTACACCTTC
CASSDQGGYGYTF
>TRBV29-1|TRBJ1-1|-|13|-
TGCAGCGCCTACCCACAGGGAACTACTGAAGCTTTCTTT
CSAYPQGTTEAFF
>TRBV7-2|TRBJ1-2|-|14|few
TGTGCCAGCAGCTTGGAAGTCAGAAACTATGGCTACACCTTC
CASSLEVRNYGYTF
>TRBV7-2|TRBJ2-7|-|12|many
TGTGCCAGCAGCTCAACGGAGTACGAGCAGTACTTC
CASSSTEYEQYF
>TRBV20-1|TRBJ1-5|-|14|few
TGCAGTGCTAGAGAGCTAACCGGCAATCAGCCCCAGCATTTT
CSARELTGNQPQHF
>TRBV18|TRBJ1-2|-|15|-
TGTGCCAGCTCACCACCTAAAGGGGCCGACTATGGCTACACCTTC
CASSPPKGADYGYTF
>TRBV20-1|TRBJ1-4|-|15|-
TGCAGTGCTAGAGATATGGCAGCTTATAATGAAAAACTGTTTTTT
CSARDMAAYNEKLFF
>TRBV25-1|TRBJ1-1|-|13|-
TGTGCCAGCAGTGACCCACCCCACACTGAAGCTTTCTTT
CASSDPPHTEAFF
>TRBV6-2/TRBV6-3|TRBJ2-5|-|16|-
TGTGCCAGCAGTTACCCGGGCAGCGGTCGACCCGGGGAGCAGTACTTC
CASSYPGSGRPGEQYF
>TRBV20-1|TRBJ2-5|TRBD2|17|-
TGCAGTGCTAGGGCGTGGGGGACTAGCGGAGAACAAGAGACCCAGTACTTC
CSARAWGTSGEQETQYF
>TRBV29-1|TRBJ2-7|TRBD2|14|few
TGCAGCGTTTCTCTAGCGGGAGGGTTCTACGAGCAGTACTTC
CSVSLAGGFYEQYF
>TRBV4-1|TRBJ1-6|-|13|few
TGCGCCAGCAGCCAAGCAACGGATTCTCCCCTCCACTTT
CASSQATDSPLHF
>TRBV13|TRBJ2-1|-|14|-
TGTGCCAGCAGCTTTGCGGGGAATTACAATGAGCAGTTCTTC
CASSFAGNYNEQFF
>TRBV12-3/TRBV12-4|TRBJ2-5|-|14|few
TGTGCCAGCAGCCTAAGACAGTTAATAGAGACCCAGTACTTC
CASSLRQLIETQYF
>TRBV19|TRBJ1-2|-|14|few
TGTGCCAGTAGTATTTCCGCTCCGCGGGGGTTCTACACCTTC
CASSISAPRGFYTF
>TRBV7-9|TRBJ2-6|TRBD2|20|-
TGTGCCAGCAGCTCGGACTTCTGGACTAGCGGACCCTCTGGGGCCAACGTCCTGACTTTC
CASSSDFWTSGPSGANVLTF